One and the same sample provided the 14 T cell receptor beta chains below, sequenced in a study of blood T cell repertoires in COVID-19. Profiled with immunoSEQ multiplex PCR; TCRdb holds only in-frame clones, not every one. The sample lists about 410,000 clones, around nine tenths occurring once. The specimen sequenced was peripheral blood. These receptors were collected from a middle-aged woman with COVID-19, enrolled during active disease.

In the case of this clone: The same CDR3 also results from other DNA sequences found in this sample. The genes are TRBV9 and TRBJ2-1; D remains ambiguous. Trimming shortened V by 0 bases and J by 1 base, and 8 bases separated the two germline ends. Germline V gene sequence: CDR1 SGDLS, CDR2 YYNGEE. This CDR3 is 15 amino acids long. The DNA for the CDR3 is TGTGCCAGCAGCGTAGCCGTATTATCCTACAATGAGCAGTTCTTC. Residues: CASSVAVLSYNEQFF. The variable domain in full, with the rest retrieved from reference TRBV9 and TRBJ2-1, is DSGVTQTPKHLITATGQRVTLRCSPRSGDLSVYWYQQSLDQGLQFLIQYYNGEERAKGNILERFSAQQFPDLHSELNLSSLELGDSALYFCASSVAVLSYNEQFFGPGTRLTVL.

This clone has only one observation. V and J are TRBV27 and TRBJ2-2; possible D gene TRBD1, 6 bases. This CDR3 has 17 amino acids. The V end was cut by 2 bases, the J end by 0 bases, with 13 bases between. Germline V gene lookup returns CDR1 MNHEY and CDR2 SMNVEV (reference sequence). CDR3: CASSLSFWGPNTGELFF. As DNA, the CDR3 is TGTGCCAGCAGTTTAAGTTTCTGGGGGCCGAACACCGGGGAGCTGTTTTTT.

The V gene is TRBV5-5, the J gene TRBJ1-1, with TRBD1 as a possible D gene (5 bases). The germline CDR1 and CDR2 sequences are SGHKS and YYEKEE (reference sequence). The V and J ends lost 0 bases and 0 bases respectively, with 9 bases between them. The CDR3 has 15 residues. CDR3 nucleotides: TGTGCCAGCAGCTTGGGTGACAGAGTGAACACTGAAGCTTTCTTT. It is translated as CASSLGDRVNTEAFF.

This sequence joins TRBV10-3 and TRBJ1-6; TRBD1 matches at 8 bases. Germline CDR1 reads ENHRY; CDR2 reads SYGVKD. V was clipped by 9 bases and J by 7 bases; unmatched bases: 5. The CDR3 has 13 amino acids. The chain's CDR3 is CAIGQGKNSPLHF. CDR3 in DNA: TGTGCCATTGGACAGGGAAAAAATTCACCCCTCCACTTT.

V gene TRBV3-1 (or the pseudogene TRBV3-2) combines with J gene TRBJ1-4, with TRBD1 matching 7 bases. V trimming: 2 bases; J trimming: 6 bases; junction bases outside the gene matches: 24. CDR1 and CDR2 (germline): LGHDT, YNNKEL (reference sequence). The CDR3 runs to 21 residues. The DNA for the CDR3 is TGTGCCAGCAGCCAAAAATTTCGGGACAGCTCTAATTCAGCGTATGATGAAAAACTGTTTTTT. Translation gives CASSQKFRDSSNSAYDEKLFF.

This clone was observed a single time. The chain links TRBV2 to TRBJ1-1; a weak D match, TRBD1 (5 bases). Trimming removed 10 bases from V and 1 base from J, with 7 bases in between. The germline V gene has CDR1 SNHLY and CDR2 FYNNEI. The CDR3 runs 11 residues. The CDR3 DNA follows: TGTGCCACCGGGGGGAACACTGAAGCTTTCTTT. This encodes CATGGNTEAFF.

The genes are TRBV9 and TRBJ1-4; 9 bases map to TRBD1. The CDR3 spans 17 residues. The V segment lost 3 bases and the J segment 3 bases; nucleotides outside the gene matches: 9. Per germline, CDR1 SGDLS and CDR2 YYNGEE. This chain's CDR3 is CASSETGGAMSNEKLFF. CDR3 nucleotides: TGTGCCAGCAGCGAAACAGGGGGCGCGATGTCTAATGAAAAACTGTTTTTT.

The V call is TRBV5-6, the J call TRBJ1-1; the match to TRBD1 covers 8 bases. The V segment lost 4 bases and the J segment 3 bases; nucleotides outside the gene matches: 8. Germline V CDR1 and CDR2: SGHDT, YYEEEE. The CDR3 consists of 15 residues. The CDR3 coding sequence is TGTGCCAGCAGCCTAGACCCAGGGGGCTACACTGAAGCTTTCTTT. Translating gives CASSLDPGGYTEAFF.

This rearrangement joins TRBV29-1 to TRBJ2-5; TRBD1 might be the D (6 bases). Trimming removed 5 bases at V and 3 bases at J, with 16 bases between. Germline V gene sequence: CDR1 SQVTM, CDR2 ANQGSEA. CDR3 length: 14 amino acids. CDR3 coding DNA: TGCAGCGTTAAACCCGGGACATCAGAAGAGACCCAGTACTTC. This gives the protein CSVKPGTSEETQYF. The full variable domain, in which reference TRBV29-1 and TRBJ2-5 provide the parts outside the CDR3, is SAVISQKPSRDICQRGTSLTIQCQVDSQVTMMFWYRQQPGQSLTLIATANQGSEATYESGFVIDKFPISRPNLTFSTLTVSNMSPEDSSIYLCSVKPGTSEETQYFGPGTRLLVL.

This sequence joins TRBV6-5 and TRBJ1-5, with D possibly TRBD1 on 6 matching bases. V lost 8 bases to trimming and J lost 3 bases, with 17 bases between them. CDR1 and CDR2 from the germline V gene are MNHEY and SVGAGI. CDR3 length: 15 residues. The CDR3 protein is CASSPRGLDNQPQHF. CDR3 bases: TGTGCCAGCTCCCCGCGGGGGCTGGACAATCAGCCCCAGCATTTT.

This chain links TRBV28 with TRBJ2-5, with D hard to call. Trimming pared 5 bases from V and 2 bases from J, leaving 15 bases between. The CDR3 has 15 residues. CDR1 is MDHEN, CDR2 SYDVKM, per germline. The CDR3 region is CASSPGLTPQETQYF. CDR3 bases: TGTGCCAGCAGTCCGGGTCTGACGCCACAAGAGACCCAGTACTTC.

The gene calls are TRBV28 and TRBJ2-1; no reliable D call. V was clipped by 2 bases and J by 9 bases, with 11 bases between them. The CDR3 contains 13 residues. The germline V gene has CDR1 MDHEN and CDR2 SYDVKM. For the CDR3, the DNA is TGTGCCAGCAGTTTAACCTCCTGGAGTGAGCAGTTCTTC. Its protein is CASSLTSWSEQFF.

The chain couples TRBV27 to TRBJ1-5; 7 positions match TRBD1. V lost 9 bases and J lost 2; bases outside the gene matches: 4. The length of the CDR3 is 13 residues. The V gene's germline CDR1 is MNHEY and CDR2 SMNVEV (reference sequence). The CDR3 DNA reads TGTGCCAGGCGACAGGGTTGCAATCAGCCCCAGCATTTT. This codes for CARRQGCNQPQHF.

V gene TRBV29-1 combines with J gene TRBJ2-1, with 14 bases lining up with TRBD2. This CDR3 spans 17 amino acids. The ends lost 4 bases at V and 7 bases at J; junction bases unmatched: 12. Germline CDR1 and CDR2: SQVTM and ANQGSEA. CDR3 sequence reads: CSVVGTSGSGWGNEQFF. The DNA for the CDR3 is TGCAGCGTTGTCGGGACTAGCGGGAGCGGATGGGGAAATGAGCAGTTCTTC.